The clone carrying this T cell receptor beta chain was seen more than once but under ten times. This sample was taken from a study of blood T cell repertoires in COVID-19. Method: immunoSEQ multiplex PCR; TCRdb's copy keeps in-frame clones and lacks some. Found here are about 88,000 clones, around nine tenths of them singletons; the top ten hold 2.5% to 3.5%. The sequenced material came from peripheral blood. This receptor was obtained from an elderly woman with acute or convalescent COVID-19.

The CDR3, as DNA: TGTGCCAGTATGGGGGGGAGCTCCTATAATTCACCCCTCCACTTT. Encoded protein: CASMGGSSYNSPLHF. The chain is built from TRBV19 and TRBJ1-6, with D possibly being TRBD1 (5 bases). The CDR3 length is 15 residues. Germline V lookup: CDR1 LNHDA, CDR2 SQIVND (reference sequence). The ends were cut back, 7 bases at V and 0 bases at J, with 10 bases in the middle.